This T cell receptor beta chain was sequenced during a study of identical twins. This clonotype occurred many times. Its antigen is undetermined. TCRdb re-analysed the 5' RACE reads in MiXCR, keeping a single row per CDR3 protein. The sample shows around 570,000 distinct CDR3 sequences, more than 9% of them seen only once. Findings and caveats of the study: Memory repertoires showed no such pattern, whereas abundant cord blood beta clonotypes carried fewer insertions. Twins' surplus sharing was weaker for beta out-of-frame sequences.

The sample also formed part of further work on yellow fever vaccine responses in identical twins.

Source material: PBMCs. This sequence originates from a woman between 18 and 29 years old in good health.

CDR3 bases: TGCGCCAGCAGTAAATGGCCGGGGACAGAGTACAATGAGCAGTTCTTC. As protein: CASSKWPGTEYNEQFF. The gene calls are TRBV10-2 and TRBJ2-1, with TRBD1 matching 7 bases. CDR3 length: 16 residues. The V and J ends lost 5 bases and 4 bases, in that order; junction bases with no gene match: 11. CDR1 is WSHSY and CDR2 is SAAADI in the germline V gene.